Following are 11 T cell receptor beta chains from one sample sequenced in a study of T cells in Graves' hyperthyroidism and ophthalmopathy (dated by TCRdb to between 2019 and 2020). The library came from multiplex PCR. TCRdb lists the instrument as Illumina HiSeq 2000. Amplification of TCR beta CDR3 regions was carried out from RNA transcripts. A first-round RT-PCR of the TCR CDR3 used the HTBI primer set with the Qiagen OneStep RT-PCR kit. Starting from the raw public reads, TCRdb applied fastp trimming at Q25, assembled clones with MiXCR and retained in-frame beta chains. All rows with the same CDR3 protein become a single entry with the most common DNA and genes. For this sample the table gives 280,000 or so distinct CDR3 sequences, of which less than 30% were detected only once. Of the sample, 20% to 30% is held by the ten largest clones. Source material: blood. Source of these receptors: a man aged 35 to 55 with Graves' hyperthyroidism that later progressed to Graves' ophthalmopathy.

The CDR3 bases are TGTGCCACCAGTGATGCAGGGGACAACGAGCAGTACTTC. As protein: CATSDAGDNEQYF. The chain combines TRBV24-1 with TRBJ2-7; D is perhaps TRBD1 (6 bases). The ends were cut back, 3 bases at V and 5 bases at J, with 10 bases in the middle. Germline lookup yields CDR1 KGHDR and CDR2 SFDVKD. The length of the CDR3 is 13 residues.

This clonotype was seen repeatedly, ten times or more. The V call is TRBV6-5, the J call TRBJ1-2; D perhaps matches TRBD1 (6 bases). V dropped 2 bases and J dropped 7 bases, with 14 bases sitting between them. Germline V lookup: CDR1 MNHEY, CDR2 SVGAGI. This CDR3 comprises 14 residues. CDR3 loop: CASSYRDGGAGYTF. CDR3 nucleotide sequence: TGTGCCAGCAGTTACCGAGACGGGGGGGCTGGCTACACCTTC.

This clonotype was seen ten or more times. The chain recombines TRBV20-1 with TRBJ1-1; D possibly corresponds to TRBD1 (5 bases). Trimming removed 6 bases at V and 1 base at J, with 6 bases between. The CDR3 has 11 amino acids. The germline CDR1 and CDR2 sequences are DFQATT and SNEGSKA (reference sequence). CDR3 sequence: CSAGGNTEAFF. CDR3 nucleotide sequence: TGCAGTGCCGGGGGGAACACTGAAGCTTTCTTT.

This rearrangement joins TRBV13 to TRBJ2-7; 7 bases agree with TRBD2. V was pared by 5 bases and J by 4 bases, with 17 bases of the junction left unmatched. The CDR3 runs 17 residues. CDR1 PRHDT and CDR2 FYEKMQ come from the germline V gene (reference sequence). CDR3 protein: CASSDRGEGTELYEQYF. CDR3 DNA sequence: TGTGCCAGCAGCGACCGAGGGGAGGGGACGGAACTGTACGAGCAGTACTTC.

This clonotype was counted ten times or more. The chain links TRBV12-3 or TRBV12-4 to TRBJ1-5; no firm D call. V gave up 2 bases and J gave up 7 bases, with 9 bases separating them. The CDR3 is 13 residues long. The CDR3 sequence: CASSLMARQPQHF. For the CDR3, the DNA is TGTGCCAGCAGTTTAATGGCAAGGCAGCCCCAGCATTTT.

This clonotype was seen more than once but under ten times. The CDR3 DNA reads TGTGCCAGCAGTTCAGGCGAACAGCCCTCGGGGGGCACTGAAGCTTTCTTT. It is translated as CASSSGEQPSGGTEAFF. V gene TRBV28 combines with J gene TRBJ1-1; possibly TRBD1 for D (5 bases). This CDR3 has 17 residues. The V gene's germline CDR1 is MDHEN and CDR2 SYDVKM. Trimming took 4 bases from V and 4 from J, leaving 22 bases between them.

This clonotype appeared many times. The rearrangement links TRBV3-1 to TRBJ2-5; TRBD2 aligns across 10 bases. V lost 8 bases and J lost 7; bases outside the gene matches: 10. Germline V lookup: CDR1 LGHDT, CDR2 YNNKEL (reference sequence). The length of the CDR3 is 14 residues. CDR3 loop: CASQRVAGGGTQYF. The CDR3 DNA reads TGTGCCAGCCAGAGGGTAGCGGGAGGAGGGACCCAGTACTTC.

This clonotype was counted at least ten times. The rearrangement links TRBV5-4 to TRBJ2-2; 8 bases match TRBD2. Germline V CDR1 and CDR2: SGHNT, YYREEE (reference sequence). CDR3 size: 18 residues. The ends lost 0 bases at V and 3 bases at J; junction bases unmatched: 10. CDR3 in DNA: TGTGCCAGCAGCTTGGTCTTTGGCGGGAGGAAGTACACCGGGGAGCTGTTTTTT. It is translated as CASSLVFGGRKYTGELFF.

This clonotype was picked up a small number of times. The V and J genes are TRBV20-1 and TRBJ2-7, with 7 nucleotides matching TRBD1. Germline CDR1 and CDR2: DFQATT and SNEGSKA (reference sequence). CDR3 size: 14 residues. Losses at the gene ends were 5 bases for V and 1 base for J; bases not matched to a gene: 8. The CDR3 nucleotides are TGCAGTGCTGGTGGGACAGCGCATTCCTACGAGCAGTACTTC. Translation gives CSAGGTAHSYEQYF.

The table lists this clonotype with many counts. The gene calls are TRBV28 and TRBJ2-7; D gene unclear. Germline CDR1 reads MDHEN; CDR2 reads SYDVKM. The V and J ends lost 7 bases and 2 bases respectively, with 9 bases between them. This CDR3 spans 12 amino acids. DNA for the CDR3: TGTGCCAGCACCCGCCCCACCTACGAGCAGTACTTC. Its protein is CASTRPTYEQYF.

This clonotype has a single count. V and J are TRBV12-3 or TRBV12-4 and TRBJ1-5, with TRBD1 matching over 7 bases. Trimming took 5 bases from V and 4 from J; bases not matched to a gene: 5. The CDR3 is 14 residues long. CDR3 nucleotides: TGTGCCAGCAGTAACCGGGACAGTAATCAGCCCCAGCATTTT. Its translation: CASSNRDSNQPQHF.